The 24 T cell receptor beta chains in this list originate from one sample, sequenced in a study of response to subunit inactivated influenza vaccine. TCRdb ran MiXCR on the RT-PCR reads and lists one entry per CDR3 protein. This sample has over 400,000 distinct CDR3 sequences, with roughly 11% found just once. Material: PBMCs from blood, obtained 40 to 50 days after vaccination. The receptors here all came from a man in his forties or fifties who received an inactivated influenza vaccine.

This sequence joins TRBV11-2 and TRBJ2-7, with D possibly being TRBD2 (6 bases). CDR1 SGHAT and CDR2 FQNNGV come from the germline V gene. The CDR3 has 12 residues. V was cut by 7 bases and J by 3 bases, with 10 bases left in between. CDR3 loop: CASKGGNYEQYF. The CDR3 region has the DNA TGTGCCAGCAAAGGAGGGAACTACGAGCAGTACTTC.

The chain joins TRBV20-1 to TRBJ2-7; 8 bases map to TRBD2. Germline V gene sequence: CDR1 DFQATT, CDR2 SNEGSKA (reference sequence). The CDR3 loop spans 15 amino acids. The junction had 10 bases not matched to a gene; V was cut back by 2 bases and J by 4 bases. CDR3 loop: CSARKELAAFYEQYF. For the CDR3, the DNA is TGCAGTGCTAGAAAGGAACTAGCGGCCTTTTACGAGCAGTACTTC.

This clonotype has more than one count but fewer than ten. V usage is TRBV5-1 and J usage is TRBJ2-1, with 11 bases that match TRBD2. CDR1 SGHRS and CDR2 YFSETQ come from the germline V gene. V gave up 4 bases and J gave up 4 bases; unmatched junction bases: 7. CDR3 length: 16 amino acids. The CDR3 nucleotides read TGCGCCAGCAGCAAAACCGGGACTAGCGGTTACAATGAGCAGTTCTTC. Residues: CASSKTGTSGYNEQFF.

This rearrangement joins TRBV7-2 to TRBJ2-7, with 8 nucleotides matching TRBD2. The V gene end was trimmed by 6 bases and the J gene end by 4 bases; junction bases not matched to a gene: 2. The germline gives CDR1 SGHTA, CDR2 FQGNSA. This CDR3 has 12 amino acids. CDR3 residues: CASRPGGYEQYF. In nucleotides, the CDR3 is TGTGCCAGCAGACCGGGGGGGTACGAGCAGTACTTC.

The V gene is TRBV7-2, the J gene TRBJ2-3; D is unclear. Trimming cost V 1 base and J 0 bases, with 11 bases left between them. The CDR3 spans 16 residues. CDR1 and CDR2 (germline): SGHTA, FQGNSA. Written as DNA, the CDR3 is TGTGCCAGCAGCTTAGTTGTTTTAGGGAGCACAGATACGCAGTATTTT. This sequence encodes CASSLVVLGSTDTQYF.

The chain carries TRBV7-9 and TRBJ2-7, with 10 nucleotides matching TRBD1. The germline V gene has CDR1 SEHNR and CDR2 FQNEAQ (reference sequence). The CDR3 length is 16 residues. The V segment lost 5 bases and the J segment 5 bases; nucleotides outside the gene matches: 12. CDR3 DNA: TGTGCCAGCAGCCACCGCCGGGACAGGGGATCGGACGAGCAGTACTTC. This encodes CASSHRRDRGSDEQYF.

This clonotype was observed at least ten times. The rearrangement links TRBV12-3 or TRBV12-4 to TRBJ2-1, with D tentatively TRBD2 (5 bases). CDR3 length equals 13 residues. V was clipped by 0 bases and J by 10 bases, with 10 bases between them. CDR3 sequence (DNA): TGTGCCAGCAGTTTAGCTGGAGGCAAGGAGCAGTTCTTC. This translates into CASSLAGGKEQFF.

Only a few counts were recorded for this clonotype. This chain connects TRBV27 to TRBJ2-7, with D tentatively TRBD1 (6 bases). V lost 1 base and J lost 7, with 20 bases in between. CDR3 length: 16 residues. Germline values: CDR1 MNHEY, CDR2 SMNVEV (reference sequence). This chain's CDR3 is CASSLFPGDRMGEQYF. CDR3 DNA: TGTGCCAGCAGTTTATTCCCCGGAGACAGGATGGGAGAGCAGTACTTC.

This clonotype was seen a few times. This chain joins TRBV18 and TRBJ2-1; maybe TRBD1 (6 bases). This CDR3 has 13 amino acids. Trimming removed 1 base at V and 12 bases at J, with 13 bases between. In germline, CDR1 is KGHSH, CDR2 LQKENI. In DNA, the CDR3 is TGTGCCAGCTCACCACGGGACACCGGATCGCAGTTCTTC. Translated: CASSPRDTGSQFF.

This clonotype was seen only once. Relative to the germline gene, one junction end is altered; a read error may explain this. This chain connects TRBV15 to TRBJ2-1, with a possible D match to TRBD1 (6 bases). The CDR3 is 13 residues long. Germline V lookup: CDR1 LNHNV, CDR2 YYDKDF (reference sequence). CDR3 residues: CATSTGQYNEQVF. In nucleotides, the CDR3 is TGTGCCACCAGCACCGGACAGTACAATGAGCAGGTCTTC. Together with reference TRBV15 and TRBJ2-1, the CDR3 gives the full variable domain: DAMVIQNPRYQVTQFGKPVTLSCSQTLNHNVMYWYQQKSSQAPKLLFHYYDKDFNNEADTPDNFQSRRPNTSFCFLDIRSPGLGDTAMYLCATSTGQYNEQVFGPGTRLTVL.

This clonotype was seen ten or more times. The V gene is TRBV6-6, the J gene TRBJ2-1; D gene ambiguous. V lost 5 bases and J lost 9, with 8 bases in between. CDR1 and CDR2 from the germline V gene are MNHNY and SVGAGI (reference sequence). CDR3 length: 11 residues. The DNA of the CDR3 is TGTGCCAGCAGTCACCGGGCTGAGCAGTTCTTC. The encoded protein is CASSHRAEQFF.

This clonotype showed up just a few times. V and J are TRBV7-2 and TRBJ2-7, with unresolved D. The CDR3 runs to 13 residues. Trimming removed 3 bases at V and 3 bases at J, with 9 bases between. Germline V lookup: CDR1 SGHTA, CDR2 FQGNSA. CDR3 bases: TGTGCCAGCAGCTTGATGCTCTACTACGAGCAGTACTTC. Encoded protein: CASSLMLYYEQYF.

This chain uses TRBV29-1 with TRBJ1-3; D may be TRBD1 (5 bases). In germline, CDR1 is SQVTM, CDR2 ANQGSEA. V was clipped by 3 bases and J by 8 bases, with 14 bases between them. This CDR3 is built from 13 residues. The CDR3 sequence: CSVELAGRDTIYF. For the CDR3, the DNA is TGCAGCGTTGAGCTGGCAGGGCGCGACACCATATATTTT.

A few counts support this clonotype. V and J are TRBV3-1 and TRBJ2-1, with 8 bases identical to TRBD2. The CDR3 has 16 amino acids. Germline V gene lookup returns CDR1 LGHDT and CDR2 YNNKEL (reference sequence). Trimming removed 2 bases from V and 5 bases from J; junction bases left unmatched: 8. The CDR3 loop is CASSQIRTSLDNEQFF. CDR3 coding DNA: TGTGCCAGCAGCCAAATCCGGACTAGCCTCGACAATGAGCAGTTCTTC.

Regarding this clonotype: One junction end does not reproduce the germline sequence, and a read error may be involved. The chain is built from TRBV28 and TRBJ1-5; 7 nucleotides match TRBD1. CDR1 and CDR2 (germline): MDHEN, SYDVKM. The CDR3 is 17 residues long. The CDR3 DNA is TGTGCCAGCAGTTTCGTTTTTGGGACAGATAGCGATCAGCCCCAGCATTTT. Its protein product is CASSFVFGTDSDQPQHF. Drawing the rest from reference TRBV28 and TRBJ1-5, the complete variable domain is DVKVTQSSRYLVKRTGEKVFLECVQDMDHENMFWYRQDPGLGLRLIYFSYDVKMKEKGDIPEGYSVSREKKERFSLILESASTNQTSMYLCASSFVFGTDSDQPQHFGDGTRLSIL.

This clonotype was observed a handful of times. CDR3 region: CASSPAGTDTQYF. The CDR3 DNA follows: TGTGCCAGCTCACCAGCAGGTACAGATACGCAGTATTTT. The chain combines TRBV18 with TRBJ2-3, with D unclear. Germline assignment: CDR1 KGHSH and CDR2 LQKENI. The V gene lost 2 bases and the J gene lost 3 bases, with 6 bases spanning the gap. The CDR3 totals 13 residues.

This clonotype has a handful of counts. The V and J genes are TRBV20-1 and TRBJ2-5, with TRBD1 identical over 8 bases. CDR1 is DFQATT and CDR2 is SNEGSKA in the germline V gene (reference sequence). This CDR3 comprises 14 residues. Trimming at V came to 3 bases and at J to 4 bases, leaving 7 bases not matched to a gene. DNA of the CDR3: TGCAGTGCTAGGGGGACAGGAGGACCAGAGACCCAGTACTTC. Amino acid sequence: CSARGTGGPETQYF.

The sample holds many counts of this clonotype. The genes are TRBV7-3 and TRBJ2-1; maybe TRBD2 (5 bases). Germline CDR1 reads SGHTA; CDR2 reads FQGTGA. The CDR3 is 13 residues long. The V end was cut by 5 bases, the J end by 7 bases, with 12 bases between. The CDR3 nucleotides are TGTGCCAGCAGCCCGTATAGCGATAATGAGCAGTTCTTC. Translation: CASSPYSDNEQFF.

This clonotype was seen repeatedly, ten times or more. V gene TRBV7-8 combines with J gene TRBJ2-5; the D gene is possibly TRBD2 (5 bases). The germline V gene has CDR1 SGHVS and CDR2 FQNEAQ. CDR3 length: 15 amino acids. V dropped 6 bases and J dropped 0 bases, with 14 bases sitting between them. The CDR3 here is CASSRGRVYQETQYF. The CDR3 region has the DNA TGTGCCAGCAGTCGGGGTAGGGTGTACCAAGAGACCCAGTACTTC.

The chain has TRBV7-2 and TRBJ2-7; D is perhaps TRBD1 (6 bases). V was clipped by 4 bases and J by 0 bases, with 7 bases between them. The CDR3 is 13 amino acids. CDR1 SGHTA and CDR2 FQGNSA come from the germline V gene. The DNA of the CDR3 is TGTGCCAGCAGCTGGGGGCTCTCCTACGAGCAGTACTTC. This sequence encodes CASSWGLSYEQYF.

This chain uses TRBV6-1 with TRBJ1-5, with TRBD1 as a possible D gene (6 bases). Germline V CDR1 and CDR2: MNHNS, SASEGT. The germline V and J ends were trimmed by 6 bases and 4 bases, with 13 bases remaining between them. The CDR3 spans 14 residues. CDR3 sequence (DNA): TGTGCCAGCAGCGCGCAAGGGGGGAATCAGCCCCAGCATTTT. This gives the protein CASSAQGGNQPQHF.

This chain links TRBV4-2 with TRBJ2-5; TRBD2 is a possible D gene (5 bases). Trimming stripped 2 bases from V and 5 bases from J, with 18 bases between. This CDR3 has 16 residues. Germline V gives CDR1 LGHNA, CDR2 YNFKEQ. CDR3 residues: CASSQTPTPGGETQYF. The CDR3 region has the DNA TGTGCCAGCAGCCAAACCCCCACGCCCGGCGGGGAGACCCAGTACTTC.

At least ten counts were recorded for this clonotype. The chain uses TRBV29-1 and TRBJ2-5, with 11 nucleotides matching TRBD1. J lost 3 bases, V lost 7 bases, and 7 bases had no gene match. Germline-derived CDR1 and CDR2 are SQVTM and ANQGSEA. The CDR3 spans 14 residues. The CDR3 protein is CSAPGTGGEETQYF. The CDR3 DNA is TGCAGCGCCCCCGGGACAGGGGGGGAAGAGACCCAGTACTTC.

CDR3 sequence: CASTPRLDTQYF. The CDR3 nucleotides read TGTGCCAGCACCCCCAGACTAGATACGCAGTATTTT. This chain connects TRBV12-3 or TRBV12-4 to TRBJ2-3; D call uncertain. This CDR3 contains 12 residues. The V and J ends lost 7 bases and 5 bases respectively, with 10 bases between them.